Below, 25 T cell receptor beta chains from the same sample are listed, as sequenced in a study of blood T cell repertoires in COVID-19. TCRdb keeps only in-frame clones here, not all; method: immunoSEQ multiplex PCR. The data contain approximately 360,000 clones, roughly 89% of them singletons. The source material was peripheral blood. These receptors all come from a man between 18 and 29 years old with active or convalescent COVID-19.

This clone was picked up one time. The J gene is TRBJ2-5, the V gene TRBV19; TRBD1 matches at 8 bases. With V trimmed by 6 bases and J by 1 base, 4 bases remained unmatched. The CDR3 has 14 residues. Germline lookup yields CDR1 LNHDA and CDR2 SQIVND (reference sequence). CDR3 in DNA: TGTGCCAGTAGCAGGGGGCGGAGCCAAGAGACCCAGTACTTC. Amino acid sequence: CASSRGRSQETQYF.

CDR3 bases: TGTGCCAGCAGCCCCGTCAGGGAGGCTTACAATGAGCAGTTCTTC. It specifies CASSPVREAYNEQFF. The chain couples TRBV9 to TRBJ2-1, with D perhaps matching TRBD2 (6 bases). This CDR3 contains 15 residues. Germline V gene sequence: CDR1 SGDLS, CDR2 YYNGEE. Trimming removed 4 bases at V and 4 bases at J, with 15 bases between. Variable domain in full (rest from reference TRBV9 and TRBJ2-1): DSGVTQTPKHLITATGQRVTLRCSPRSGDLSVYWYQQSLDQGLQFLIQYYNGEERAKGNILERFSAQQFPDLHSELNLSSLELGDSALYFCASSPVREAYNEQFFGPGTRLTVL.

This chain connects TRBV27 to TRBJ2-1; TRBD1 might be the D (7 bases). Trimming stripped 4 bases from V and 1 base from J, with 11 bases between. The CDR3 is 15 residues long. Per the germline V gene, CDR1 is MNHEY and CDR2 is SMNVEV (reference sequence). The CDR3 protein is CASSWGDSSYNEQFF. CDR3 coding DNA: TGTGCCAGCAGTTGGGGGGACAGTTCCTACAATGAGCAGTTCTTC.

This clone was counted once. The J gene is TRBJ2-2, the V gene TRBV15, with 7 bases that match TRBD2. V was clipped by 3 bases and J by 6 bases; unmatched bases: 7. This CDR3 spans 15 amino acids. Germline loops: CDR1 LNHNV, CDR2 YYDKDF (reference sequence). The CDR3 DNA reads TGTGCCACCAGCAGCAGGATTAGCGGGTCCGGGGAGCTGTTTTTT. It is translated as CATSSRISGSGELFF.

V usage is TRBV27 and J usage is TRBJ2-7, with 13 bases fitting TRBD2. Germline trimming cut 4 bases from V and 2 bases from J; bases unmatched to any gene: 8. Looked up from germline, CDR1 is MNHEY and CDR2 is SMNVEV (reference sequence). CDR3 length equals 17 residues. In DNA form, the CDR3 reads TGTGCCAGCAGTTATACGGGACTAGCGGGGATTACCTACGAGCAGTACTTC. Its protein product is CASSYTGLAGITYEQYF.

The rearrangement uses TRBV24-1 and TRBJ2-1; possibly TRBD2 for D (5 bases). The CDR3 spans 13 residues. Germline V CDR1 and CDR2: KGHDR, SFDVKD. The V and J ends lost 7 bases and 4 bases respectively, with 10 bases between them. CDR3 DNA: TGTGCCACCAGCCCGGACTCTTACAATGAGCAGTTCTTC. This codes for CATSPDSYNEQFF.

The chain couples TRBV6-2 or TRBV6-3 to TRBJ1-2; D perhaps matches TRBD1 (5 bases). V shed 3 bases and J shed 4 bases, with 15 bases lying between them. The CDR3 has 15 amino acids. CDR1 is MNHEY and CDR2 is SVGEGT in the germline V gene. The CDR3 coding sequence is TGTGCCAGCAGTTATGGAGGTCGGGGGGTCTATGGCTACACCTTC. Amino acid sequence: CASSYGGRGVYGYTF.

The chain carries TRBV15 and TRBJ2-1; 14 bases agree with TRBD2. The CDR3 is 17 amino acids. Germline V gives CDR1 LNHNV, CDR2 YYDKDF (reference sequence). J lost 8 bases, V lost 2 bases, and 8 bases had no gene match. The CDR3 DNA follows: TGTGCCACCAGCAGACAAACCGGGACTAGCGGGAGATATGAGCAGTTCTTC. Protein: CATSRQTGTSGRYEQFF.

The CDR3, as DNA: TGTGCCAGCAGCGTAGACCCAGAGAGCGGGCAGTACTTC. It translates to CASSVDPESGQYF. The rearrangement links TRBV9 to TRBJ2-7; TRBD2 might be the D (5 bases). From germline, CDR1 is SGDLS and CDR2 YYNGEE. The CDR3 covers 13 residues. V shed 0 bases and J shed 9 bases, with 13 bases lying between them.

This chain uses TRBV6-2 or TRBV6-3 with TRBJ2-3, with D perhaps matching TRBD1 (6 bases). The CDR3 extends over 16 amino acids. The germline V and J ends were trimmed by 6 bases and 2 bases, with 18 bases remaining between them. Looked up from germline, CDR1 is MNHEY and CDR2 is SVGEGT. CDR3 DNA sequence: TGTGCCAGCAGCTCCTACAGGGTCCCCTCCACAGATACGCAGTATTTT. Amino acids: CASSSYRVPSTDTQYF.

This rearrangement joins TRBV6-2 or TRBV6-3 to TRBJ1-4, with TRBD1 matching over 10 bases. J gave up 8 bases and V 5 bases, and 14 bases lay outside the gene matches. The CDR3 is 17 amino acids. Germline V gives CDR1 MNHEY, CDR2 SVGEGT. The CDR3 reads CASSNPGQGSLTEKLFF. CDR3 nucleotide sequence: TGTGCCAGCAGTAACCCGGGACAGGGGAGTCTTACCGAAAAACTGTTTTTT.

Only a few counts were recorded for this clone. The genes are TRBV2 and TRBJ2-1, with TRBD2 matching 9 bases. CDR1 SNHLY and CDR2 FYNNEI come from the germline V gene. This CDR3 has 14 residues. The CDR3 DNA follows: TGTGCTTGCAAGGCGGGGGGGCTTGTCAATGAGCAGTTCTTC. The encoded protein is CACKAGGLVNEQFF.

The chain uses TRBV7-3 and TRBJ2-5; tentative D call: TRBD1 (6 bases). V lost 4 bases to trimming and J lost 4 bases, with 10 bases between them. Germline V gives CDR1 SGHTA, CDR2 FQGTGA. CDR3 length: 13 residues. The CDR3 is CASSSQGLETQYF. In DNA, the CDR3 is TGTGCCAGCAGCTCACAGGGTTTAGAGACCCAGTACTTC.

This clone was seen just once. The rearrangement uses TRBV19 and TRBJ1-4, with D maybe TRBD1 (5 bases). Germline V lookup: CDR1 LNHDA, CDR2 SQIVND (reference sequence). Between the trimmed V and J ends, which lost 8 bases and 4 bases, there was a span of 20 bases. The CDR3 is 16 amino acids. This chain's CDR3 is CASAGIAGVDNEKLFF. The CDR3 coding sequence is TGTGCCAGTGCAGGGATTGCGGGGGTAGATAATGAAAAACTGTTTTTT.

The genes are TRBV28 and TRBJ2-2; no clear D gene. Germline V lookup: CDR1 MDHEN, CDR2 SYDVKM. V lost 7 bases, J lost 2 bases, and 8 bases lay in between. The CDR3 totals 13 residues. The DNA for the CDR3 is TGTGCCAGCAACGCCGGTAACACCGGGGAGCTGTTTTTT. Translation: CASNAGNTGELFF.

This clone was counted a single time. V gene TRBV27 combines with J gene TRBJ2-7, with no clear D. CDR3 length equals 13 residues. CDR1 is MNHEY, CDR2 SMNVEV, per germline (reference sequence). V lost 3 bases to trimming and J lost 2 bases, with 8 bases between them. The CDR3 sequence: CASSFTPTYEQYF. CDR3 nucleotides: TGTGCCAGCAGTTTTACACCAACCTACGAGCAGTACTTC.

This chain uses TRBV4-3 with TRBJ2-2, with D possibly being TRBD1 (6 bases). CDR1 LGHNA and CDR2 YSLEER come from the germline V gene. The ends were cut back, 4 bases at V and 2 bases at J, with 17 bases in the middle. This CDR3 comprises 17 residues. The CDR3 region is CASSLGGKADNTGELFF. In DNA, the CDR3 is TGCGCCAGCAGCCTAGGGGGAAAAGCTGACAACACCGGGGAGCTGTTTTTT.

The rearrangement uses TRBV3-1 (or the pseudogene TRBV3-2) and TRBJ2-1, with TRBD1 matching 7 bases. Losses at the gene ends were 3 bases for V and 2 bases for J; bases not matched to a gene: 7. Germline CDR1 reads LGHDT; CDR2 reads YNNKEL (reference sequence). This CDR3 has 16 residues. The CDR3 loop is CASSHNRGLPYNEQFF. CDR3 coding DNA: TGTGCCAGCAGCCATAACAGGGGCCTCCCCTACAATGAGCAGTTCTTC.

The chain is built from TRBV5-6 and TRBJ2-3; D is unclear. CDR1 and CDR2 (germline): SGHDT, YYEEEE. The CDR3 is 12 residues long. V dropped 4 bases and J dropped 6 bases, with 9 bases sitting between them. CDR3 residues: CASSHFADTQYF. The CDR3 DNA follows: TGTGCCAGCAGCCACTTTGCGGATACGCAGTATTTT. Combining the CDR3 with reference TRBV5-6 and TRBJ2-3 gives the whole variable domain DAGVTQSPTHLIKTRGQQVTLRCSPKSGHDTVSWYQQALGQGPQFIFQYYEEEERQRGNFPDRFSGHQFPNYSSELNVNALLLGDSALYLCASSHFADTQYFGPGTRLTVL.

The V gene is TRBV5-5, the J gene TRBJ1-3; no clear D gene. Germline CDR1 and CDR2: SGHKS and YYEKEE (reference sequence). V lost 0 bases and J 4 bases, leaving 11 bases between the germline ends. The CDR3 extends over 15 amino acids. In DNA form, the CDR3 reads TGTGCCAGCAGCTTGGTTCCGGGTACAGGAAACACCATATATTTT. It encodes CASSLVPGTGNTIYF. The complete variable domain, with remaining parts taken from reference TRBV5-5 and TRBJ1-3, reads DAGVTQSPTHLIKTRGQQVTLRCSPISGHKSVSWYQQVLGQGPQFIFQYYEKEERGRGNFPDRFSARQFPNYSSELNVNALLLGDSALYLCASSLVPGTGNTIYFGEGSWLTVV.

V is TRBV7-9 and J is TRBJ2-7, with 7 bases aligning to TRBD1. Germline CDR1 and CDR2: SEHNR and FQNEAQ (reference sequence). V trimming: 5 bases; J trimming: 2 bases; junction bases outside the gene matches: 9. CDR3 length: 15 amino acids. CDR3: CASSPHRDRAYEQYF. In DNA form, the CDR3 reads TGTGCCAGCAGCCCCCACCGGGACAGAGCCTACGAGCAGTACTTC.

The chain combines TRBV21-1 with TRBJ1-3. TRBV21-1 is shown as a pseudogene. The CDR3 has 19 residues. Here the CDR3 reads CASSPVGGWPSISGNTIYF. The CDR3 DNA reads as TGTGCCAGCAGCCCCGTCGGGGGGTGGCCCTCCATCTCTGGAAACACCATATATTTT.

The V call is TRBV5-4, the J call TRBJ2-5; D may be TRBD2 (5 bases). V lost 0 bases and J 2 bases, leaving 20 bases between the germline ends. This CDR3 is 18 amino acids long. The V gene's germline CDR1 is SGHNT and CDR2 YYREEE (reference sequence). CDR3 nucleotide sequence: TGTGCCAGCAGCTTGGCTCCTCGAGCGGTTTCGGTGCAAGAGACCCAGTACTTC. Encoded protein: CASSLAPRAVSVQETQYF.

The V call is TRBV7-9, the J call TRBJ1-2, with TRBD1 identical over 8 bases. From germline, CDR1 is SEHNR and CDR2 FQNEAQ (reference sequence). V lost 1 base to trimming and J lost 8 bases; unmatched junction nucleotides: 6. This CDR3 spans 14 amino acids. CDR3 residues: CASSLGQGAGGYTF. Written as DNA, the CDR3 is TGTGCCAGCAGCTTAGGCCAGGGGGCAGGGGGCTACACCTTC.

The chain employs TRBV6-5 and TRBJ1-2, with D perhaps TRBD1 (6 bases). Germline V lookup: CDR1 MNHEY, CDR2 SVGAGI. The CDR3 contains 14 residues. Deletions cut 8 bases from V and 1 base from J, with 14 bases between. This CDR3 is CASRPRDINYGYTF. The CDR3, as DNA: TGTGCCAGCCGCCCCCGGGACATTAACTATGGCTACACCTTC.